This T cell receptor beta chain is drawn from a study of CD8 T cells in Susac syndrome. General observations from the study: As the study acknowledged, the number of individuals in its TCR sequencing and HLA analysis was relatively small.

Reverse transcription of roughly 0.5 to 1 ug RNA used random hexamers. immunoSEQ multiplex PCR amplified TCR beta CDR3 across 54 Vbeta, 13 Jbeta. TCRdb reanalysed the immunoSEQ multiplex PCR reads using MiXCR and keeps one entry per CDR3 protein. The sample shows about 400,000 distinct CDR3 sequences, approximately 89% of them seen only once. CDR3 length: 13 residues. Germline V gives CDR1 MGHDK, CDR2 SYGVNS. Trimming pared 10 bases from V and 5 bases from J, leaving 15 bases between. In the case of this clonotype: Its antigen is not known.

TCR beta sequencing covered blood CD8+ and CD4+ T cells. Negative magnetic isolation gave CD8+ and CD4+ cells; FACS enriched CD8+ TEMRA. The TCR originated in a human donor with multiple sclerosis. The chain joins TRBV25-1 to TRBJ1-5, with a possible D match to TRBD1 (5 bases). What was sequenced was CD8+ T cells from PBMCs. The CDR3 DNA reads TGTGCCATCGGCTACATGGGGGATCAGCCCCAGCATTTT. Translation gives CAIGYMGDQPQHF.